This entry describes one TCR beta chain. The sample originates from a study of blood T cell repertoires in COVID-19. In the study overall: Acute-phase and convalescent COVID-19 samples originated in the United States, Italy and Spain. The analysed material was cDNA or gDNA that came from T cells, B-cell-depleted T cells, or PBMCs.

Authors' processing steps: The assay estimated nucleated cells by amplifying reference gene primers. The repertoire was sequenced with immunoSEQ multiplex PCR; TCRdb's copy has only in-frame clones and lacks some. V, J and clone size are taken as reported in that table, and D and trimming were inferred from the DNA itself. The sample has some 250,000 clones, approximately 90% seen once. CDR1 is SEHNR, CDR2 FQNEAQ, per germline (reference sequence). The V and J ends lost 5 bases and 3 bases respectively, with 17 bases between them. The CDR3 has 15 amino acids. Participants, roughly 18 to 89 years old, spanned 25 or so US areas.

The genes are TRBV7-9 and TRBJ2-7; possible D gene TRBD1, 7 bases. Sequencing used PBMCs or T cells enriched from blood (not recorded which). The receptor's source is a man aged 40-49 years who had recovered from COVID-19. CDR3 bases: TGTGCCAGCAGCCCCCTGGGGGGACAGCTCTACGAGCAGTACTTC. It encodes CASSPLGGQLYEQYF.